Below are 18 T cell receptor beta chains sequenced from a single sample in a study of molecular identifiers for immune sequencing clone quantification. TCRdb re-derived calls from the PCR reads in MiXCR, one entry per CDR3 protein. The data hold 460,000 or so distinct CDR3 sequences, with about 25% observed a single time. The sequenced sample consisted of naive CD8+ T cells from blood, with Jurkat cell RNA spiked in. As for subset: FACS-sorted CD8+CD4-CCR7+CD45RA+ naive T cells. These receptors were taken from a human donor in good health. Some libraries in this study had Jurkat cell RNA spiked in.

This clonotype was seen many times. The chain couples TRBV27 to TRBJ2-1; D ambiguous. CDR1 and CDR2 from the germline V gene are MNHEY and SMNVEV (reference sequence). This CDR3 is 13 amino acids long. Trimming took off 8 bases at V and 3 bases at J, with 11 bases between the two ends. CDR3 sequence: CASFSLLYNEQFF. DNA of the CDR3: TGTGCCAGCTTCAGTCTCCTCTACAATGAGCAGTTCTTC.

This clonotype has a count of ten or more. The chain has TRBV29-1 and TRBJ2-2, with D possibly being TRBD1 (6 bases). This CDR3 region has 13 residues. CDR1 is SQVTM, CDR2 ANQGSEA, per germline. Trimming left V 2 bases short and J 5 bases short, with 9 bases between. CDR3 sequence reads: CSVEQGLTGELFF. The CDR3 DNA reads TGCAGCGTTGAACAGGGGCTAACCGGGGAGCTGTTTTTT.

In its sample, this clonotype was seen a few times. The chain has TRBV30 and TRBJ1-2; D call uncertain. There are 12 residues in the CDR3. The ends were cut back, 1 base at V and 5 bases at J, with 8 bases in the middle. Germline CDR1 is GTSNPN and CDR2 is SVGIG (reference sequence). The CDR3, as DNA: TGTGCCTGGAGTGACGGATTTTATGGCTACACCTTC. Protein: CAWSDGFYGYTF.

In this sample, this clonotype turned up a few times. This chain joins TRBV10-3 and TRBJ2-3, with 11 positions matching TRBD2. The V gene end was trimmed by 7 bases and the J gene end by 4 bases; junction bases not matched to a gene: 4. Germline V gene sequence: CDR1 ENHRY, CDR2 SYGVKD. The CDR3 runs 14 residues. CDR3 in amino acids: CAITPGLAADTQYF. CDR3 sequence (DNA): TGTGCCATCACCCCGGGACTAGCGGCAGATACGCAGTATTTT.

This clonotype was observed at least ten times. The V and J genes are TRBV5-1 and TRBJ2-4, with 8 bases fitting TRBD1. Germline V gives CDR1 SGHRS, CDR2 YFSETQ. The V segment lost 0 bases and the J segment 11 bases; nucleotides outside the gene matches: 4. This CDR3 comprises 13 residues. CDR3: CASSLGTGSFQYF. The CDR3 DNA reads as TGCGCCAGCAGCTTGGGGACAGGGAGTTTTCAGTACTTC. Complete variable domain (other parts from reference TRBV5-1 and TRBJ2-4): KAGVTQTPRYLIKTRGQQVTLSCSPISGHRSVSWYQQTPGQGLQFLFEYFSETQRNKGNFPGRFSGRQFSNSRSEMNVSTLELGDSALYLCASSLGTGSFQYFGAGTRLSVL.

CDR3 residues: CSAREEQGASNYGYTF. In DNA, the CDR3 is TGCAGTGCTAGAGAAGAACAGGGGGCATCTAACTATGGCTACACCTTC. This chain joins TRBV20-1 and TRBJ1-2, with TRBD1 identical over 9 bases. The germline gives CDR1 DFQATT, CDR2 SNEGSKA (reference sequence). Trimming removed 0 bases from V and 0 bases from J; junction bases left unmatched: 5. The CDR3 is 16 residues long.

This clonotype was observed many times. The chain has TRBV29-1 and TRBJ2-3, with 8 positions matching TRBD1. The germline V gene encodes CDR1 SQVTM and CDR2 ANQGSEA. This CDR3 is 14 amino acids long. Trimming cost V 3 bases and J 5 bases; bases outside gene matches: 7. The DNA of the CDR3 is TGCAGCGTTGAGAGGGCAGGGGGCTTAGATACGCAGTATTTT. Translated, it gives CSVERAGGLDTQYF.

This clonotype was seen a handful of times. The CDR3 DNA is TGTGCCAGCAGTTACTCAAGGAGTCAAGAGACCCAGTACTTC. This codes for CASSYSRSQETQYF. This sequence joins TRBV6-5 and TRBJ2-5, with unresolved D. The CDR3 has 14 residues. V shed 0 bases and J shed 2 bases, with 7 bases lying between them. Germline values: CDR1 MNHEY, CDR2 SVGAGI.

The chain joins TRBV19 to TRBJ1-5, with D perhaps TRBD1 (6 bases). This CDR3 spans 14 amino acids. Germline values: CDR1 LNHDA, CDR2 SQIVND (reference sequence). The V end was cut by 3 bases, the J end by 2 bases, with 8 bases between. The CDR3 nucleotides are TGTGCCAGTAGTATGGACAGCGGCAATCAGCCCCAGCATTTT. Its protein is CASSMDSGNQPQHF.

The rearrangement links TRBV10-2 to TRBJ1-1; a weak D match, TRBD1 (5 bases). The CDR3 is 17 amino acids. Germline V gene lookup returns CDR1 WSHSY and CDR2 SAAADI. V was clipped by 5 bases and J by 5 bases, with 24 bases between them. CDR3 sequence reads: CASSQSARGYSVTEAFF. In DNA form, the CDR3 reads TGCGCCAGCAGTCAATCGGCAAGGGGATATTCAGTAACTGAAGCTTTCTTT.

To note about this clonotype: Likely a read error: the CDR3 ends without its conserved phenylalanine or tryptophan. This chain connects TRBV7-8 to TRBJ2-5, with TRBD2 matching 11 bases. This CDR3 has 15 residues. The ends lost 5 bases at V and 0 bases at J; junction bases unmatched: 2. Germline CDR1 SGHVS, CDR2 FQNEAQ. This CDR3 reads CASSASGGYQETQYL. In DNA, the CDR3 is TGTGCCAGCAGCGCTAGCGGGGGGTACCAAGAGACCCAGTACCTC.

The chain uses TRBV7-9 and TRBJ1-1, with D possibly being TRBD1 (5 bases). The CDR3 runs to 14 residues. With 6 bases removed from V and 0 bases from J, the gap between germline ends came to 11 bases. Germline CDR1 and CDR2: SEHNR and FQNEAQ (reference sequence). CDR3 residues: CASRLGQVNTEAFF. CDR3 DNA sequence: TGTGCCAGCAGACTAGGACAAGTGAACACTGAAGCTTTCTTT.

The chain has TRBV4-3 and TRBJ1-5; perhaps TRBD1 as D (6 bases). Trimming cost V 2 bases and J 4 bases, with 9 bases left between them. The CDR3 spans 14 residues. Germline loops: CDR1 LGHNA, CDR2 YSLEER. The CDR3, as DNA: TGCGCCAGCAGCCAAACCGGGACAAATCAGCCCCAGCATTTT. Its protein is CASSQTGTNQPQHF.

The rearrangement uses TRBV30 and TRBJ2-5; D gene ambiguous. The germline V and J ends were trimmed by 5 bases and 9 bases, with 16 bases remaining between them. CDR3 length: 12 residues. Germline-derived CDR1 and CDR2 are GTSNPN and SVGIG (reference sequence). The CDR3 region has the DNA TGTGCCTGGGACGGTGGTCGGGTGGCCCAGTACTTC. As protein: CAWDGGRVAQYF. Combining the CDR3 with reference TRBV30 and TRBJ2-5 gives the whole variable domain SQTIHQWPATLVQPVGSPLSLECTVEGTSNPNLYWYRQAAGRGLQLLFYSVGIGQISSEVPQNLSASRPQDRQFILSSKKLLLSDSGFYLCAWDGGRVAQYFGPGTRLLVL.

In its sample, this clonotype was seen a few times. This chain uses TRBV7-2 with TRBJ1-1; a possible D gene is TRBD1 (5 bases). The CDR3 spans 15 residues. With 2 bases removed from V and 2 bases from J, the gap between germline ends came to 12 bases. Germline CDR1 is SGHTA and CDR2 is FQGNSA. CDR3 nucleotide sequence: TGTGCCAGCAGCTTATGGGCACAGGTCAACACTGAAGCTTTCTTT. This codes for CASSLWAQVNTEAFF.

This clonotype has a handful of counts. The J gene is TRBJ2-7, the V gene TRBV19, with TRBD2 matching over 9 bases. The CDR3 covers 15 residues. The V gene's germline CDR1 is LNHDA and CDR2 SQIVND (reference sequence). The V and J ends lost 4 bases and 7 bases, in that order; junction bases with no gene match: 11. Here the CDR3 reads CASSSSGRLFGEQYF. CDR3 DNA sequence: TGTGCCAGTAGTAGTAGCGGGAGACTATTTGGGGAGCAGTACTTC.

Written as DNA, the CDR3 is TGTGCCAGCAGTTCCTACTCGACAGTATACGAGCAGTACTTC. Protein: CASSSYSTVYEQYF. J is TRBJ2-7 and V is TRBV27; D is perhaps TRBD1 (5 bases). The ends were cut back, 4 bases at V and 4 bases at J, with 14 bases in the middle. CDR3 length: 14 amino acids. The germline CDR1 and CDR2 sequences are MNHEY and SMNVEV (reference sequence).

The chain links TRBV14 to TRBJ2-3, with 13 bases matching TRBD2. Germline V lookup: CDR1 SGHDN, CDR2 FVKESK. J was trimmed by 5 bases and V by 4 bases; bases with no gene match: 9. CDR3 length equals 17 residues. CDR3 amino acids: CASSPRRLAGGGDTQYF. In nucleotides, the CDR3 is TGTGCCAGCAGCCCCCGCCGACTAGCGGGGGGTGGAGATACGCAGTATTTT. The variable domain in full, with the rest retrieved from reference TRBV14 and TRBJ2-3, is EAGVTQFPSHSVIEKGQTVTLRCDPISGHDNLYWYRRVMGKEIKFLLHFVKESKQDESGMPNNRFLAERTGGTYSTLKVQPAELEDSGVYFCASSPRRLAGGGDTQYFGPGTRLTVL.